One sample yielded the 16 T cell receptor beta chains listed below, sequenced in a study of control samples from healthy donors and cancer patients. Here immunoSEQ multiplex PCR was the method, and the copy in TCRdb shows in-frame clones only, minus some. Among more than 80,000 clones listed, approximately 93% were seen once. The sample consisted of blood. These receptors originate from a man aged 18 to 35 in good health.

V is TRBV19 and J is TRBJ1-5; D ambiguous. Per the germline V gene, CDR1 is LNHDA and CDR2 is SQIVND (reference sequence). This CDR3 region has 11 residues. V shed 1 base and J shed 9 bases, with 4 bases lying between them. The CDR3 sequence is CASSIGGPQHF. Here the CDR3 DNA reads TGTGCCAGTAGTATAGGGGGGCCCCAGCATTTT.

The sample holds one count of this clone. The gene calls are TRBV7-9 and TRBJ2-1, with a possible D match to TRBD2 (6 bases). Germline assignment: CDR1 SEHNR and CDR2 FQNEAQ (reference sequence). The V end lost 5 bases, the J end lost 0 bases, and 17 bases lay between the germline ends. The CDR3 contains 17 residues. CDR3: CASSRRDRVYSYNEQFF. In DNA, the CDR3 is TGTGCCAGCAGCCGGAGGGACCGGGTGTACTCCTACAATGAGCAGTTCTTC.

The V gene is TRBV4-1, the J gene TRBJ2-2; no clear D. The germline V and J ends were trimmed by 4 bases and 7 bases, with 7 bases remaining between them. The CDR3 sequence is 12 residues long. Germline loops: CDR1 MGHRA, CDR2 YSYEKL. The CDR3 sequence: CASSLLGGELFF. CDR3 sequence (DNA): TGCGCCAGCAGCCTCCTAGGCGGGGAGCTGTTTTTT.

This clone was detected once. The gene calls are TRBV9 and TRBJ2-1; 11 positions match TRBD2. J was trimmed by 6 bases and V by 2 bases; bases with no gene match: 4. Germline-derived CDR1 and CDR2 are SGDLS and YYNGEE. CDR3 length: 15 amino acids. The CDR3 DNA follows: TGTGCCAGCAGCGTTGAACTAGCGGGAGTCAATGAGCAGTTCTTC. Amino acids: CASSVELAGVNEQFF.

In its sample, this clone was seen once. The V call is TRBV4-1, the J call TRBJ2-7, with D unclear. Trimming took off 0 bases at V and 4 bases at J, with 4 bases between the two ends. This CDR3 contains 12 residues. Germline V CDR1 and CDR2: MGHRA, YSYEKL. In DNA, the CDR3 is TGCGCCAGCAGCCAAGACCTGTACGAGCAGTACTTC. It translates to CASSQDLYEQYF.

The chain has TRBV27 and TRBJ2-1; D is possibly TRBD1 (5 bases). V was cut by 9 bases and J by 10 bases, with 10 bases left in between. The CDR3 has 10 amino acids. CDR1 MNHEY and CDR2 SMNVEV come from the germline V gene (reference sequence). The chain's CDR3 is CASGAGEQFF. CDR3 nucleotide sequence: TGTGCCAGTGGGGCTGGGGAGCAGTTCTTC.

This chain links TRBV4-1 with TRBJ1-2, with D possibly matching TRBD1 (5 bases). CDR1 is MGHRA and CDR2 is YSYEKL in the germline V gene. The CDR3 runs to 13 residues. Trimming left V 2 bases short and J 14 bases short, with 18 bases between. The CDR3 coding sequence is TGCGCCAGCAGCCAACAAAGATCAGGGACGGTAACCTTC. It translates to CASSQQRSGTVTF.

This clone was seen just once. This chain uses TRBV2 with TRBJ2-5, with TRBD1 identical over 9 bases. This CDR3 spans 13 amino acids. Looked up from germline, CDR1 is SNHLY and CDR2 is FYNNEI. V trimming: 10 bases; J trimming: 4 bases; junction bases outside the gene matches: 7. CDR3: CAIHRDRVETQYF. As DNA, the CDR3 is TGTGCCATCCACCGGGACAGGGTAGAGACCCAGTACTTC.

CDR3 bases: TGTGCCAGTAGGAGACAGGAGGGGTACACTGAAGCTTTCTTT. Amino acid sequence: CASRRQEGYTEAFF. The chain links TRBV19 to TRBJ1-1; D possibly corresponds to TRBD1 (6 bases). V was trimmed by 6 bases and J by 3 bases, leaving 14 bases between them. Germline V gene lookup returns CDR1 LNHDA and CDR2 SQIVND (reference sequence). The CDR3 is made up of 14 amino acids.

This chain uses TRBV25-1 with TRBJ1-3; D call uncertain. The CDR3 is 15 amino acids. V lost 4 bases and J lost 0, with 10 bases in between. From germline, CDR1 is MGHDK and CDR2 SYGVNS. This chain's CDR3 is CASSALGHSGNTIYF. The CDR3 region has the DNA TGTGCCAGCAGTGCCCTAGGGCACTCTGGAAACACCATATATTTT.

The V gene is TRBV30, the J gene TRBJ2-2; 8 bases agree with TRBD2. Germline assignment: CDR1 GTSNPN and CDR2 SVGIG (reference sequence). J gave up 4 bases and V 0 bases, and 7 bases lay outside the gene matches. CDR3 length: 16 amino acids. This CDR3 reads CAWSVLPGGSTGELFF. The CDR3 nucleotides are TGTGCCTGGAGTGTCCTACCGGGAGGGAGCACCGGGGAGCTGTTTTTT.

This chain links TRBV16 with TRBJ1-1; TRBD1 agrees at 8 bases. The CDR3 runs 14 residues. The V segment lost 4 bases and the J segment 1 base; nucleotides outside the gene matches: 2. The V gene's germline CDR1 is KGHSY and CDR2 FQNENV. CDR3 DNA sequence: TGTGCCAGCAGCCGAGGACAGGGGAACACTGAAGCTTTCTTT. This translates into CASSRGQGNTEAFF. Full variable domain (missing parts from reference TRBV16 and TRBJ1-1): GEEVAQTPKHLVRGEGQKAKLYCAPIKGHSYVFWYQQVLKNEFKFLISFQNENVFDETGMPKERFSAKCLPNSPCSLEIQATKLEDSAVYFCASSRGQGNTEAFFGQGTRLTVV.

This chain joins TRBV12-3 or TRBV12-4 and TRBJ1-1; D is undetermined. The V gene lost 3 bases and the J gene lost 4 bases, with 9 bases spanning the gap. This CDR3 contains 13 residues. The CDR3 DNA reads as TGTGCCAGCAGTTTCGGAGGGCGCACTGAAGCTTTCTTT. Translated: CASSFGGRTEAFF.

J is TRBJ1-6 and V is TRBV6-5; no clear D. V lost 6 bases to trimming and J lost 0 bases, with 9 bases between them. CDR1 and CDR2 from the germline V gene are MNHEY and SVGAGI. The CDR3 loop spans 15 amino acids. As DNA, the CDR3 is TGTGCCAGCAGGGGTCTAGGCTCCTATAATTCACCCCTCCACTTT. Amino acid sequence: CASRGLGSYNSPLHF.

The chain employs TRBV4-1 and TRBJ2-2; D not resolved. This CDR3 spans 15 amino acids. The germline CDR1 and CDR2 sequences are MGHRA and YSYEKL. Trimming took 1 base from V and 3 from J, leaving 9 bases between them. In DNA form, the CDR3 reads TGCGCCAGCAGCCAAGGTCCCTCGCACACCGGGGAGCTGTTTTTT. This codes for CASSQGPSHTGELFF.

The chain combines TRBV6-6 with TRBJ1-1; D perhaps matches TRBD1 (5 bases). The CDR3 extends over 12 amino acids. V dropped 2 bases and J dropped 6 bases, with 7 bases sitting between them. CDR1 is MNHNY, CDR2 SVGAGI, per germline (reference sequence). Here the CDR3 reads CASSYRGPEAFF. In nucleotides, the CDR3 is TGTGCCAGCAGTTACAGGGGCCCTGAAGCTTTCTTT.